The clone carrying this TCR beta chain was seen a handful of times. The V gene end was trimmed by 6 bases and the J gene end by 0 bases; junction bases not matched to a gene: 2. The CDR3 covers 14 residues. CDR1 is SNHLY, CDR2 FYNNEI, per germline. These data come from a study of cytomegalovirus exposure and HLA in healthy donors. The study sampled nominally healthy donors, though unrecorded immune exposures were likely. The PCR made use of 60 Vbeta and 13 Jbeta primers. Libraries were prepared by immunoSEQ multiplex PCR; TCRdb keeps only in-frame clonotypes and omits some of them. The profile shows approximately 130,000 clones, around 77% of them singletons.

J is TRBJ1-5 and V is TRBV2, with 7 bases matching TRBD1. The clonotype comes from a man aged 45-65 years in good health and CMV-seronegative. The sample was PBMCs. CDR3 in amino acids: CASRTGYSNQPQHF. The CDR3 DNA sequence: TGTGCCAGCAGGACAGGGTATAGCAATCAGCCCCAGCATTTT. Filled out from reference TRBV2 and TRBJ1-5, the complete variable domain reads EPEVTQTPSHQVTQMGQEVILRCVPISNHLYFYWYRQILGQKVEFLVSFYNNEISEKSEIFDDQFSVERPDGSNFTLKIRSTKLEDSAMYFCASRTGYSNQPQHFGDGTRLSIL.